This TCR beta chain was recovered during a study of blood T cell repertoires in COVID-19. Across the whole study: Researchers got acute and convalescent COVID-19 samples from the United States, Italy and Spain. Sources were T cells, B-cell-depleted T cells, or PBMCs; the material itself was cDNA or gDNA.

V was cut by 3 bases and J by 1 base, with 24 bases left in between. CDR3 size: 19 residues. In germline, CDR1 is MNHEY, CDR2 SMNVEV (reference sequence). The authors' processing: Nucleated cell counts were estimated from reference gene primer amplification. Produced via immunoSEQ multiplex PCR; TCRdb's table is partial and in-frame only. The V and J calls and clone size are taken from that table; D and trimming were inferred from the DNA. The sample carries over 60,000 clones, under 95% recorded once. This chain uses TRBV27 with TRBJ1-1; perhaps TRBD1 as D (5 bases). The sample consisted of peripheral blood. The TCR comes from a woman older than 75 with active or convalescent COVID-19. CDR3 coding DNA: TGTGCCAGCAGTTTTGAAGCTCAGGGTACAGTATCTAGGAACACTGAAGCTTTCTTT. The encoded protein is CASSFEAQGTVSRNTEAFF.